The 28 T cell receptor beta chains reported below all come from one sample, sequenced in a study of T cell changes during pregnancy in multiple sclerosis. Assay used: immunoSEQ multiplex PCR; TCRdb lists only in-frame clones, some missing. Found here are approximately 69,000 clones, over 75% of them singletons; the top ten hold over 0.25%. Sequenced here: CD4+ T cells from peripheral blood mononuclear cells, sampled in the third trimester of pregnancy. Source of these receptors: a female donor in good health, enrolled as a control in a pregnancy study.

This clone was recorded once. The chain uses TRBV19 and TRBJ1-6, with D possibly matching TRBD1 (5 bases). Per germline, CDR1 LNHDA and CDR2 SQIVND (reference sequence). Trimming left V 4 bases short and J 14 bases short, with 12 bases between. The CDR3 is 12 residues long. DNA for the CDR3: TGTGCCAGTAGTACTCAGGGTTCGGCCCTCCACTTT. This encodes CASSTQGSALHF. The complete variable domain, with remaining parts taken from reference TRBV19 and TRBJ1-6, reads DGGITQSPKYLFRKEGQNVTLSCEQNLNHDAMYWYRQDPGQGLRLIYYSQIVNDFQKGDIAEGYSVSREKKESFPLTVTSAQKNPTAFYLCASSTQGSALHFGNGTRLTVT.

V usage is TRBV18 and J usage is TRBJ1-3, with D perhaps matching TRBD1 (5 bases). The CDR3 is 14 residues long. V lost 2 bases and J 4 bases, leaving 9 bases between the germline ends. Per germline, CDR1 KGHSH and CDR2 LQKENI. CDR3 in DNA: TGTGCCAGCTCACCAGGGGCCGAGGGAAACACCATATATTTT. Encoded protein: CASSPGAEGNTIYF.

The chain carries TRBV11-2 and TRBJ2-3; TRBD1 is a possible D gene (6 bases). The CDR3 is made up of 14 amino acids. Germline V gene sequence: CDR1 SGHAT, CDR2 FQNNGV. The ends were cut back, 5 bases at V and 2 bases at J, with 11 bases in the middle. The CDR3 bases are TGTGCCAGCAGCCCCCAGGGGCCCACAGATACGCAGTATTTT. Translating gives CASSPQGPTDTQYF.

The V and J genes are TRBV7-3 and TRBJ1-1, with a possible D match to TRBD1 (6 bases). This CDR3 has 14 amino acids. V was pared by 1 base and J by 8 bases, with 14 bases between. Per germline, CDR1 SGHTA and CDR2 FQGTGA. The DNA of the CDR3 is TGTGCCAGCAGCTTAAAAGGGGGTAAGGGGGAAGCTTTCTTT. Protein product: CASSLKGGKGEAFF.

This chain uses TRBV5-1 with TRBJ2-2, with D uncertain. The germline V and J ends were trimmed by 4 bases and 3 bases, with 13 bases remaining between them. The CDR3 is made up of 15 amino acids. Germline V lookup: CDR1 SGHRS, CDR2 YFSETQ. The CDR3 spells CASSVPLRDTGELFF. CDR3 nucleotide sequence: TGCGCCAGCAGCGTACCGCTCCGCGACACCGGGGAGCTGTTTTTT.

This rearrangement joins TRBV19 to TRBJ2-7, with D possibly being TRBD1 (5 bases). Looked up from germline, CDR1 is LNHDA and CDR2 is SQIVND (reference sequence). V gave up 1 base and J gave up 6 bases, with 13 bases separating them. This CDR3 spans 14 amino acids. The CDR3 sequence: CASSIGTGRVEQYF. DNA of the CDR3: TGTGCCAGTAGTATAGGTACAGGACGTGTCGAGCAGTACTTC.

The V and J genes are TRBV7-3 and TRBJ1-6; 7 bases match TRBD1. CDR1 is SGHTA, CDR2 FQGTGA, per germline. The length of the CDR3 is 16 residues. V shed 8 bases and J 10 bases; nucleotides not matched to a gene: 17. CDR3 in amino acids: CASGSAGTVICSPLHF. The CDR3 DNA follows: TGTGCCAGCGGATCCGCCGGGACAGTGATTTGCTCACCCCTCCACTTT.

The chain couples TRBV30 to TRBJ1-5; unclear D gene. V was clipped by 2 bases and J by 4 bases, with 9 bases between them. The CDR3 runs 13 residues. Germline V gene sequence: CDR1 GTSNPN, CDR2 SVGIG (reference sequence). CDR3 DNA: TGTGCCTGGAGTCACGTACGGAATCAGCCCCAGCATTTT. As protein: CAWSHVRNQPQHF.

In nucleotides, the CDR3 is TGTGCCAGCAGCTCGACCGGGACTAGCGGGGGGTCCCCCTACGAGCAGTACTTC. Amino acids: CASSSTGTSGGSPYEQYF. The chain employs TRBV5-5 and TRBJ2-7, with 15 bases matching TRBD2. Unmatched junction bases numbered 9, after V lost 3 bases and J lost 2 bases. The germline CDR1 and CDR2 sequences are SGHKS and YYEKEE (reference sequence). CDR3 length: 18 amino acids.

This clone was recorded a few times. The rearrangement joins TRBV6-1 to TRBJ1-2; D gene ambiguous. In germline, CDR1 is MNHNS, CDR2 SASEGT. Trimming removed 10 bases at V and 5 bases at J, with 17 bases between. This CDR3 spans 13 amino acids. Here the CDR3 reads CATTTGGGYGYTF. In nucleotides, the CDR3 is TGTGCCACCACCACGGGTGGCGGGTATGGCTACACCTTC.

The rearrangement joins TRBV7-8 to TRBJ2-1, with D tentatively TRBD2 (5 bases). The germline V gene encodes CDR1 SGHVS and CDR2 FQNEAQ. This CDR3 has 13 residues. Trimming pared 0 bases from V and 11 bases from J, leaving 11 bases between. The CDR3 protein is CASSLAPEVKQFF. The CDR3 DNA reads TGTGCCAGCAGCTTAGCCCCGGAGGTAAAGCAGTTCTTC.

The chain links TRBV7-9 to TRBJ2-2; D possibly corresponds to TRBD2 (6 bases). The CDR3 has 14 amino acids. The V gene lost 7 bases and the J gene lost 2 bases, with 11 bases spanning the gap. Germline V gene sequence: CDR1 SEHNR, CDR2 FQNEAQ (reference sequence). The CDR3 loop is CASIRDSNTGELFF. CDR3 sequence (DNA): TGTGCCAGCATCCGGGACTCTAACACCGGGGAGCTGTTTTTT.

The rearrangement joins TRBV4-3 to TRBJ1-6, with 10 positions matching TRBD1. V lost 4 bases to trimming and J lost 7 bases; unmatched junction nucleotides: 4. Germline V gene lookup returns CDR1 LGHNA and CDR2 YSLEER. The CDR3 is 15 residues long. In nucleotides, the CDR3 is TGCGCCAGCAGCCGCCGGGACAGGGGAAATTCACCCCTCCACTTT. This translates into CASSRRDRGNSPLHF.

The J gene is TRBJ1-1, the V gene TRBV6-1, with 10 nucleotides matching TRBD1. Germline V CDR1 and CDR2: MNHNS, SASEGT. This CDR3 has 15 residues. V shed 7 bases, J shed 1 base, and the junction held 6 bases outside the gene matches. The CDR3 region has the DNA TGTGCCAGCACCCGGGACAGGGGCACGAACACTGAAGCTTTCTTT. Its protein product is CASTRDRGTNTEAFF.

V and J are TRBV6-5 and TRBJ2-3; D is perhaps TRBD2 (6 bases). V was shortened by 2 bases and J by 2 bases, with 8 bases between the two germline ends. Germline CDR1 MNHEY, CDR2 SVGAGI. The CDR3 is made up of 14 amino acids. The CDR3 protein is CASSYRGSTDTQYF. CDR3 sequence (DNA): TGTGCCAGCAGTTACCGGGGGTCCACAGATACGCAGTATTTT.

This rearrangement joins TRBV29-1 to TRBJ1-1; possible D gene TRBD1, 6 bases. Trimming took 0 bases from V and 1 from J, leaving 21 bases between them. Germline values: CDR1 SQVTM, CDR2 ANQGSEA. CDR3 length: 18 amino acids. The CDR3 loop is CSVEDRGGAMEWNTEAFF. In DNA form, the CDR3 reads TGCAGCGTTGAAGATAGGGGGGGCGCAATGGAATGGAACACTGAAGCTTTCTTT.

The V call is TRBV6-6, the J call TRBJ1-2, with a possible D match to TRBD1 (5 bases). Germline assignment: CDR1 MNHNY and CDR2 SVGAGI (reference sequence). The CDR3 is 14 amino acids. Trimming shortened V by 7 bases and J by 4 bases, and 16 bases separated the two germline ends. The CDR3 is CASTPGRAIYGYTF. CDR3 sequence (DNA): TGTGCCAGCACCCCCGGCAGGGCGATCTATGGCTACACCTTC.

This chain connects TRBV12-5 to TRBJ1-1, with D possibly matching TRBD1 (6 bases). The CDR3 sequence is 14 residues long. Trimming cost V 6 bases and J 5 bases, with 16 bases left between them. The germline CDR1 and CDR2 sequences are LGHNT and FRNRAP. The CDR3 DNA is TGTGCTAGTGGGCTGCTAATAGGGGGTACTGAAGCTTTCTTT. Its translation is CASGLLIGGTEAFF. Full variable domain (outside the CDR3, taken from reference TRBV12-5 and TRBJ1-1): DARVTQTPRHKVTEMGQEVTMRCQPILGHNTVFWYRQTMMQGLELLAYFRNRAPLDDSGMPKDRFSAEMPDATLATLKIQPSEPRDSAVYFCASGLLIGGTEAFFGQGTRLTVV.

This clone was detected only a few times. CDR3 sequence: CASSETGYYYGYTF. The CDR3 nucleotides read TGTGCCAGCAGTGAGACAGGGTACTACTATGGCTACACCTTC. V gene TRBV25-1 combines with J gene TRBJ1-2; 7 nucleotides agree with TRBD1. CDR3 length: 14 amino acids. The germline V gene encodes CDR1 MGHDK and CDR2 SYGVNS. The trim removed 3 bases at V and 3 bases at J, leaving 4 bases unmatched.

The chain couples TRBV5-8 to TRBJ1-2, with 7 bases identical to TRBD1. Trimming took 3 bases from V and 8 from J; bases not matched to a gene: 10. In germline, CDR1 is SGHTS, CDR2 YDEGEE. The CDR3 loop spans 14 amino acids. CDR3 bases: TGTGCCAGCAGCTCTAGAAGGGGGCGGATAGGCTACACCTTC. Translating gives CASSSRRGRIGYTF.

This chain connects TRBV7-2 to TRBJ2-1; 7 bases map to TRBD1. The trim removed 5 bases at V and 6 bases at J, leaving 10 bases unmatched. CDR3 size: 15 residues. The germline V gene has CDR1 SGHTA and CDR2 FQGNSA. The CDR3: CASSVLRDRPNEQFF. The CDR3 region has the DNA TGTGCCAGCAGCGTGCTCCGGGACAGACCCAATGAGCAGTTCTTC. Complete variable domain (other parts from reference TRBV7-2 and TRBJ2-1): GAGVSQSPSNKVTEKGKDVELRCDPISGHTALYWYRQSLGQGLEFLIYFQGNSAPDKSGLPSDRFSAERTGGSVSTLTIQRTQQEDSAVYLCASSVLRDRPNEQFFGPGTRLTVL.

The chain employs TRBV4-3 and TRBJ2-1; possible D gene TRBD2, 6 bases. CDR1 LGHNA and CDR2 YSLEER come from the germline V gene. V shed 0 bases and J shed 6 bases, with 15 bases lying between them. CDR3 length equals 16 residues. CDR3 sequence reads: CASSQEPHAGFNEQFF. The CDR3 region has the DNA TGCGCCAGCAGCCAAGAGCCCCACGCGGGGTTCAATGAGCAGTTCTTC.

The V and J genes are TRBV21-1 and TRBJ2-7; the listed D gene, TRBD2, was not tested against the DNA. TRBV21-1 is assigned pseudogene status. There are 14 residues in the CDR3. For the CDR3, the DNA is TGTGCCAGCAGCTACGGGACTCCGGACGGCGAGCAGTACTTC. Its translation: CASSYGTPDGEQYF.

This chain uses TRBV2 with TRBJ2-7; 8 bases align to TRBD1. The CDR3 runs to 13 residues. CDR1 and CDR2 (germline): SNHLY, FYNNEI. V shed 9 bases and J 5 bases; nucleotides not matched to a gene: 9. In DNA form, the CDR3 reads TGTGCCAGGAGGACGACAGGGGCAAACGAGCAGTACTTC. Amino acid sequence: CARRTTGANEQYF.

The V gene is TRBV5-6, the J gene TRBJ1-3; D is ambiguous. CDR3 length: 14 residues. Germline V gene sequence: CDR1 SGHDT, CDR2 YYEEEE. V lost 4 bases to trimming and J lost 3 bases, with 11 bases between them. In nucleotides, the CDR3 is TGTGCCAGCAGCCCGGGGTTCCATGGAAACACCATATATTTT. Translating it yields CASSPGFHGNTIYF.

The chain uses TRBV4-1 and TRBJ2-4; D remains ambiguous. This CDR3 is built from 13 residues. CDR1 is MGHRA, CDR2 YSYEKL, per germline. With 1 base removed from V and 8 bases from J, the gap between germline ends came to 9 bases. The CDR3 is CASSQGHRDIQYF. The CDR3 DNA follows: TGCGCCAGCAGCCAAGGCCACCGGGACATTCAGTACTTC.

V gene TRBV6-1 combines with J gene TRBJ1-1; a weak D match, TRBD1 (5 bases). Trimming stripped 10 bases from V and 5 bases from J, with 11 bases between. Germline-derived CDR1 and CDR2 are MNHNS and SASEGT. CDR3 length: 11 amino acids. The CDR3 DNA sequence: TGTGCCACGGAAGGGGTGACTGAAGCTTTCTTT. Translating it yields CATEGVTEAFF.

This rearrangement joins TRBV5-1 to TRBJ1-4, with 7 bases identical to TRBD1. The CDR3 contains 16 residues. Germline assignment: CDR1 SGHRS and CDR2 YFSETQ. V gave up 3 bases and J gave up 0 bases; unmatched junction bases: 5. CDR3 in amino acids: CASSWDSPSTNEKLFF. The CDR3 DNA reads TGCGCCAGCAGCTGGGACAGCCCTTCAACTAATGAAAAACTGTTTTTT.